This T cell receptor (beta chain) was recovered during a study of response to subunit inactivated influenza vaccine. Study-level results: New T cells are recruited in small numbers by each seasonal influenza vaccination, according to the authors' suggestion.

TCRdb recomputed calls from the RT-PCR reads with MiXCR, one row per CDR3 protein. Of roughly 190,000 distinct CDR3 sequences listed, approximately 15% were seen once; the top ten hold 20% to 30%. This CDR3 comprises 14 residues. Germline V gives CDR1 MNHEY, CDR2 SVGAGI. V was trimmed by 5 bases and J by 2 bases, leaving 13 bases between them. Of note for this clonotype: Antigen unknown.

This specimen was CD8+ T cells sorted from PBMCs, taken 5 days after vaccination. The clonotype comes from a man in his forties or fifties who received an inactivated influenza vaccine. The chain links TRBV6-5 to TRBJ2-7; TRBD1 is a possible D gene (5 bases). The DNA for the CDR3 is TGTGCCAGCAGTATACGACAGAGTACCTACGAGCAGTACTTC. This sequence encodes CASSIRQSTYEQYF.